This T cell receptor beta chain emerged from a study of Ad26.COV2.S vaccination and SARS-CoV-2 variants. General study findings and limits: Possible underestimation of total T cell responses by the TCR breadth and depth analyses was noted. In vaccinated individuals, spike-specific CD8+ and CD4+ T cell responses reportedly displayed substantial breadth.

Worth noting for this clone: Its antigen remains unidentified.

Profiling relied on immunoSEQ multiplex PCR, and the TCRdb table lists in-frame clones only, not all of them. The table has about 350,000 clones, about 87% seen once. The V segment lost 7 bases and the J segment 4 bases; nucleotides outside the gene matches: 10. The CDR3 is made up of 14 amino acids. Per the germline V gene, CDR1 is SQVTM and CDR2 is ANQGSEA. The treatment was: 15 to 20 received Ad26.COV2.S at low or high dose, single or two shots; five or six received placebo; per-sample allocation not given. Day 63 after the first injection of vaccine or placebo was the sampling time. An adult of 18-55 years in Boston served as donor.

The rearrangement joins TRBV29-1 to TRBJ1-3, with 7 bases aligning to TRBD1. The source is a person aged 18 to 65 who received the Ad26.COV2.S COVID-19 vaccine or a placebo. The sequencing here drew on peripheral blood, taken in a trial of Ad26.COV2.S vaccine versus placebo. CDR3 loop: CSAGNRDRGNTIYF. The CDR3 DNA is TGCAGCGCCGGTAACCGGGACAGAGGAAACACCATATATTTT. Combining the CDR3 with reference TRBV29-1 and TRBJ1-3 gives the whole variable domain SAVISQKPSRDICQRGTSLTIQCQVDSQVTMMFWYRQQPGQSLTLIATANQGSEATYESGFVIDKFPISRPNLTFSTLTVSNMSPEDSSIYLCSAGNRDRGNTIYFGEGSWLTVV.